This is a list of T cell receptor beta chains from one sample in a study of T cells in Graves' hyperthyroidism and ophthalmopathy. TCRdb processed the multiplex PCR reads anew with MiXCR; each CDR3 protein has one entry. The sample lists about half a million distinct CDR3 sequences, approximately 20% seen once, with roughly 47% in the top ten. Sequenced sample: blood. These receptors all come from a man aged 35 to 55 with Graves' ophthalmopathy. Both conserved end residues are part of each CDR3. D genes are given only for firm matches. Expanded clones are given a class, and other clones once, few, many or no size at all.

clone size,V gene,J gene,D gene,CDR3 DNA,CDR3 protein
many,TRBV3-1,TRBJ1-2,NA,TGTGCCAGCAGCCAAAACGTTGGTAACTATGGCTACACCTTC,CASSQNVGNYGYTF
few,TRBV29-1,TRBJ2-1,NA,TGCAGCGTTGAAGGGGCCGGCGGTGAGCAGTTCTTC,CSVEGAGGEQFF
many,TRBV12-5,TRBJ2-1,TRBD1,TGTGCTAGTGCCCGGGACAGGGAAGAGGGTGAGCAGTTCTTC,CASARDREEGEQFF
many,TRBV6-5,TRBJ1-1,TRBD1,TGTGCCAGCAGTTACCACGTCCCGGGACAGGGACCGAACACTGAAGCTTTCTTT,CASSYHVPGQGPNTEAFF
NA,TRBV18,TRBJ1-1,TRBD1,TGTGCCAGCTCACCAAGAGAGCTACAGGGGTGGACTGAAGCTTTCTTT,CASSPRELQGWTEAFF
many,TRBV9,TRBJ2-1,TRBD1,TGTGCCAGCAGCGTAGAGGGACAGGACAATGAGCAGTTCTTC,CASSVEGQDNEQFF
many,TRBV7-6,TRBJ2-7,NA,TGTGCCAGCAGCTTAGCGCCTGGGAATGCCTACGAGCAGTACTTC,CASSLAPGNAYEQYF
many,TRBV12-3/TRBV12-4,TRBJ2-1,NA,TGTGCCAGCAGTTTGGAGCTTAGCTCCTACAATGAGCAGTTCTTC,CASSLELSSYNEQFF
NA,TRBV6-5,TRBJ1-4,NA,TGTGCCAGCAGTTACTCGATGAGGGCTGCTAATGAAAAACTGTTTTTT,CASSYSMRAANEKLFF
NA,TRBV20-1,TRBJ1-6,TRBD1,TGCAGTGCCACAAGGACAGGGGGGAATTCACCCCTCCACTTT,CSATRTGGNSPLHF
few,TRBV11-2,TRBJ2-3,NA,TGTGCCAGCAGCTTAGGCCGACTAGGGACGCAGTATTTT,CASSLGRLGTQYF
many,TRBV11-2,TRBJ1-1,NA,TGTGCCAGCAGCTTAGGGGCGGCTTCTCGGGGAGCTTTCTTT,CASSLGAASRGAFF
NA,TRBV7-2,TRBJ2-3,TRBD1,TGTGCCAGCAGCCTAGGACAGGGAACACAAAATACGCAGTATTTT,CASSLGQGTQNTQYF
NA,TRBV6-2/TRBV6-3,TRBJ2-7,NA,TGTGCCAGCAGATCCCCGACCCGACTGGACTCCTACGAGCAGTACTTC,CASRSPTRLDSYEQYF
many,TRBV7-8,TRBJ2-5,NA,TGTGCCAGCAGCAAACGGCCGGCAGGGACCCAGTACTTC,CASSKRPAGTQYF
few,TRBV20-1,TRBJ2-1,TRBD2,TGCAGTGCTGGCGATCTGAGCGGGAGCCAGTTCTTC,CSAGDLSGSQFF
NA,TRBV20-1,TRBJ2-5,NA,TGCAGTGCTAGCTACAGGGCGCGGTACCAAGAGACCCAGTACTTC,CSASYRARYQETQYF
few,TRBV2,TRBJ2-5,TRBD1,TGTGCCAGCAACTCCGGGACAGGGGGCGGAGAGACCCAGTACTTC,CASNSGTGGGETQYF
few,TRBV6-1,TRBJ1-6,NA,TGTGCCAGCTCGGAGGGGACAAAGCATTCACCCCTCCACTTT,CASSEGTKHSPLHF
many,TRBV11-3,TRBJ2-2,NA,TGTGCCAGCAGCTTAGACTGGTCCGCCGGGGAGCTGTTTTTT,CASSLDWSAGELFF
NA,TRBV12-3/TRBV12-4,TRBJ1-5,NA,TGTGCCAGCAGTGACCAGGTTTACAGCAATCAGCCCCAGCATTTT,CASSDQVYSNQPQHF
few,TRBV7-8,TRBJ2-5,TRBD2,TGTGCCAGCAGCTTAGTCCGGGTCCGTACTAGCGGGGGGGCGGAGGAGACCCAGTACTTC,CASSLVRVRTSGGAEETQYF
many,TRBV4-1,TRBJ1-1,NA,TGCGCCAGCAGCCAAGATAGGGCTTTGAACACTGAAGCTTTCTTT,CASSQDRALNTEAFF
few,TRBV6-1,TRBJ2-5,NA,TGTGCCAGCAGTGAAATGGGGGGGGGCCACCAAGAGACCCAGTACTTC,CASSEMGGGHQETQYF
many,TRBV2,TRBJ2-7,TRBD2,TGTGCCAGCAGTGAAGGACTAGCCCCCTACGAGCAGTACTTC,CASSEGLAPYEQYF
many,TRBV2,TRBJ1-1,NA,TGTGCCACCCGGGGGAGTTCCCGGGGATCCACTGAAGCTTTCTTT,CATRGSSRGSTEAFF
NA,TRBV20-1,TRBJ1-5,TRBD1,TGCAGTGCTAGGAGACCGGGGGGGCGACAGGGTGGGCGCAATCAGCCCCAGCATTTT,CSARRPGGRQGGRNQPQHF
few,TRBV30,TRBJ2-5,NA,TGTGCCTGGAGTGACATTGAGGCGGAGACCCAGTACTTC,CAWSDIEAETQYF